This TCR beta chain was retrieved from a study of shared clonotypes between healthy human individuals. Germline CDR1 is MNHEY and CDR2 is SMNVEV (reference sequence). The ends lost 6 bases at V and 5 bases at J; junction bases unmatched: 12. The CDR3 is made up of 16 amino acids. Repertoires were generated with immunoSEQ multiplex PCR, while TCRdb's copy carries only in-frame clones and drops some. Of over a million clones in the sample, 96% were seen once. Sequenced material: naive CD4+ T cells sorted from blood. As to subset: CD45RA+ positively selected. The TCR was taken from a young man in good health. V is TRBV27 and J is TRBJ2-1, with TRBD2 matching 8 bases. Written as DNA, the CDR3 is TGTGCCAGCAGAGAAGAGGGACTAGGGCTGCACAATGAGCAGTTCTTC. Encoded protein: CASREEGLGLHNEQFF.